The following is a TCR beta chain sequence with its context. The specificity of this receptor is unknown. No much larger clone exists at a distance of one base, and base qualities are not known. Healthy HIV-negative adults with no recently reported acute infections or vaccinations were included as donors. Every donor was a Caucasian adult residing in Nashville, Tennessee, USA. CD4+ T cells were enriched through magnetic negative selection, after which naive cells were positively selected on CD45RA and the remaining negative fraction served as the memory subset. Blood was collected by leukapheresis, and PBMCs were isolated by Ficoll-Histopaque density gradient centrifugation and then cryopreserved in liquid nitrogen vapor phase. Analytical flow cytometry was used to check the purity and quantity of each magnetically sorted T cell population. Each sorted fraction had its genomic DNA isolated and then quantified by UV absorbance on a Nanodrop 2000c.

The sample belongs to a study of shared clonotypes between healthy human individuals (dated by TCRdb to the early 2020s). In the study overall: The cohort included three men and a couple of women between 18 and 49 years of age. For each donor, three plates each were used for CD4 naive and CD4 memory, two plates were used for CD8 naive, and one plate was used for CD8 memory. The study deeply sequenced blood TCR repertoires of about five healthy adults to estimate repertoire size and the extent of clonotype sharing between individuals. Libraries were prepared and TCR repertoires were sequenced by different laboratories using diverse techniques, in order to increase sequencing depth and limit assay-specific biases. Per donor, leukapheresis produced somewhere between about 0.94 and 8.9 billion PBMCs. On the study overall, not on this receptor specifically: Sampling was limited to blood, and TCR repertoires in tissue likely differ from TCR repertoires in blood. The small number of donors limited the genetic and exposure-history diversity represented. Across four donors, approximately 5% of naive CD4, approximately 3.5% of naive CD8, 2% to 2.5% of memory CD4, and roughly 0.41% of memory CD8 clonotypes were shared. Rarefaction of sorted-subset datasets indicated incomplete sequencing despite the large sequencing depth. Naive subsets generally had larger estimated clonotype richness than memory subsets did. Compared with non-shared clonotypes, clonotypes shared by all four sorted-subset donors had higher generation probabilities. Pairwise subsampling led to the expectation that sequencing depth would affect the degree of clonotype sharing among donors.

V lost 6 bases and J lost 7 bases; the stretch between them is 13 bases long. The CDR3 spans 13 residues, from the cysteine through the phenylalanine. This entry keeps only the CDR3 DNA: 39 bases, framed from base 1. The germline V gene encodes CDR1 ENHRY and CDR2 SYGVKD. Using the deep immunoSEQ assay, multiplex PCR amplified TCR CDR3 regions from genomic DNA. Extracted genomic DNA from each cell subset was distributed evenly across all wells of several immunoSEQ 96-well plates, and each plate was treated as a replicate. For sorted subsets, 150 to 200 ng genomic DNA, equal to some 30,000 T cell genomes, was loaded into each replicate PCR. The purified libraries were quantified using a Qubit 3.0 fluorometer, sized with a Bioanalyzer 2100, and then quantified again using the KAPA Library Quantification kit. Each immunoSEQ 96-well plate was sequenced on its own single-read 150-cycle Illumina NextSeq 550 flow cell. The paper's processing steps were these. Because only junctional sequences without quality scores were contained in the immunoSEQ output, filtering matching that applied to full-length reads could not be performed. Sequences were annotated with PyIR, a Python wrapper for IgBLAST v1.9, and V/J genes and CDR3 were assigned using IMGT germline references. Any read was removed if the V/J assignment was weak (E-value above 1e-6), the CDR3 was missing, or the read contained stop codons, out-of-frame junctions, or ambiguous translated residues. V3J clonotypes were defined as sequences sharing the same inferred V gene, J gene, and CDR3 amino acid sequence. The percentage overlap between two repertoires was calculated by dividing the number of shared unique clonotypes by the size of the smaller repertoire. Repertoire richness was assessed with RTK rarefaction, the Chao1 estimator, and Recon v2.1 estimates of unobserved clonotypes. Generation probabilities were computed with OLGA for all TCRbeta clonotypes obtained by the gDNA method from a few donors. TCRdb took this table from immuneACCESS and kept in-frame rearrangements with V and J called. Such tables lack part of the clones; where checked against another copy, unresolved V genes explain under half of the gap, and the rest is unexplained. The V and J calls and clone size come from that table; D and trimming were worked out from the DNA. This sample is represented by some 1.5 million clones; roughly 95% of them were singletons. In total, the top ten clones hold 1.2% of the sample.

The sequenced material came from naive CD4+ T cells sorted from blood. Taken with the paper, the label for cell subset or site translates to: CD45RA+ positively selected. This clonotype was sampled from a young man in good health. The chain links TRBV10-3 with TRBJ2-1; the D gene is unclear. The CDR3 reads as follows: CAIRTNTGNEQFF. DNA sequence: TGTGCCATCAGAACCAACACTGGGAATGAGCAGTTCTTC.